The rows below give T cell receptor beta chains drawn from one sample of a study of glioma-infiltrating T cells after dendritic cell vaccination. Using immunoSEQ multiplex PCR, the repertoire was profiled, and TCRdb retains in-frame clones only, with some absent. The sample yields under 40,000 clones, more than 85% seen once. Sequenced material: blood, taken before dendritic cell vaccination. The receptor set was obtained from a human donor with glioblastoma. Both conserved end residues are part of each CDR3. A D gene is named only where the DNA matches it firmly. Where a row states a size, it is once, few, many or the class of an expanded clone; other rows omit it.

CDR3: CASSLDLRGGLTDTQYF
DNA: TGTGCCAGCAGCTTAGATCTGAGGGGGGGCCTTACAGATACGCAGTATTTT
size: .
J: TRBJ2-3
V: TRBV11-2
D: .

CDR3: CASSLQDLGNTIYF
DNA: TGTGCCAGCAGTCTACAGGACCTTGGAAACACCATATATTTT
size: .
J: TRBJ1-3
V: TRBV5-4
D: .

CDR3: CASSEQQGVGNEQFF
DNA: TGTGCCAGCAGTGAACAGCAGGGGGTTGGCAATGAGCAGTTCTTC
size: .
J: TRBJ2-1
V: TRBV6-1
D: TRBD1

CDR3: CAWRKQGNTEAFF
DNA: TGTGCCTGGAGGAAACAGGGAAACACTGAAGCTTTCTTT
size: .
J: TRBJ1-1
V: TRBV30
D: .

CDR3: CASSPTTSRGDEKLFF
DNA: TGTGCCAGCTCACCGACCACGTCCAGGGGGGATGAAAAACTGTTTTTT
size: .
J: TRBJ1-4
V: TRBV18
D: TRBD1

CDR3: CASSLSAGDTQYF
DNA: TGCGCCAGCAGCTTGTCCGCGGGGGATACGCAGTATTTT
size: .
J: TRBJ2-3
V: TRBV5-1
D: .

CDR3: CASSAQVLGLEQYF
DNA: TGTGCCAGCAGTGCACAAGTCCTAGGTCTCGAGCAGTACTTC
size: .
J: TRBJ2-7
V: TRBV2
D: .

CDR3: CASSIGQGANTEAFF
DNA: TGTGCCAGTAGTATAGGACAGGGCGCGAACACTGAAGCTTTCTTT
size: .
J: TRBJ1-1
V: TRBV19
D: TRBD1

CDR3: CASSRRDRGKSATNEKLFF
DNA: TGTGCCAGCAGCAGGCGGGACAGGGGGAAGTCTGCAACTAATGAAAAACTGTTTTTT
size: .
J: TRBJ1-4
V: TRBV11-3
D: TRBD1

CDR3: CASSTTGPPETQYF
DNA: TGCGCCAGCAGCACCACAGGGCCGCCAGAGACCCAGTACTTC
size: .
J: TRBJ2-5
V: TRBV5-1
D: .

CDR3: CASSHFLGTDTQYF
DNA: TGCGCCAGCAGCCATTTTTTAGGCACAGATACGCAGTATTTT
size: once
J: TRBJ2-3
V: TRBV4-1
D: .

CDR3: CASRGQGGDYEQYF
DNA: TGTGCCAGCAGGGGACAGGGTGGGGACTACGAGCAGTACTTC
size: .
J: TRBJ2-7
V: TRBV6-1
D: TRBD1

CDR3: CASSLLGISYNEQFF
DNA: TGTGCCAGCAGCTTACTCGGGATCTCCTACAATGAGCAGTTCTTC
size: .
J: TRBJ2-1
V: TRBV11-2
D: .

CDR3: CASSQSTGGSPLHF
DNA: TGTGCCAGCAGCCAATCGACAGGGGGTTCACCCCTCCACTTT
size: .
J: TRBJ1-6
V: TRBV16
D: TRBD1

CDR3: CASSLGQGREKLFF
DNA: TGTGCCAGCAGCTTGGGACAGGGTCGAGAAAAACTGTTTTTT
size: .
J: TRBJ1-4
V: TRBV7-9
D: TRBD1

CDR3: CASSIGLAETQYF
DNA: TGTGCCAGTAGTATTGGCTTAGCGGAGACCCAGTACTTC
size: .
J: TRBJ2-5
V: TRBV19
D: .

CDR3: CASSVGGDTEAFF
DNA: TGTGCCAGCAGCGTAGGGGGGGACACTGAAGCTTTCTTT
size: .
J: TRBJ1-1
V: TRBV7-9
D: .

CDR3: CASSEGPITGRRGYTF
DNA: TGTGCCAGCAGTGAGGGCCCGATCACAGGGCGTCGCGGCTACACCTTC
size: .
J: TRBJ1-2
V: TRBV6-1
D: .